The entry that follows covers one T cell receptor beta chain sequence. Its antigen is not identified. These data belong to a study of T cell clonotyping in hematopoietic cell transplantation. Background on the study: Pretransplant recipient samples were taken after cytoreduction.

As to time point: recipient sample about 28 days before transplant, after cytoreduction. Blood collection times were about day -28 and days 30, 100, 180 posttransplant. Data came from immunoSEQ multiplex PCR; TCRdb stores just in-frame clones and leaves some out. Among about 69,000 clones listed, 90% to 97% were seen once. General observations from the study: Pathologically expanded recipient clonotypes increased progressively from day 30 to day 180 as diversity fell. At the given depth, recipient repertoires were over 97% de novo clonotypes.

The sample consisted of peripheral blood mononuclear cells, taken before stem cell transplant. The TCR comes from a woman aged 45-59 years with acute myeloid leukemia. Some clones in this sample may be carry-over from other donors' samples.

The CDR3, as DNA: TGTGCCAGCAGCCCAGGGGGCTTTTTGGATGAGCAGTTCTTC. It specifies CASSPGGFLDEQFF. The chain links TRBV2 to TRBJ2-1; 8 positions match TRBD1. CDR3 size: 14 residues. Germline values: CDR1 SNHLY, CDR2 FYNNEI. The V and J ends lost 6 bases and 8 bases, in that order; junction bases with no gene match: 9.